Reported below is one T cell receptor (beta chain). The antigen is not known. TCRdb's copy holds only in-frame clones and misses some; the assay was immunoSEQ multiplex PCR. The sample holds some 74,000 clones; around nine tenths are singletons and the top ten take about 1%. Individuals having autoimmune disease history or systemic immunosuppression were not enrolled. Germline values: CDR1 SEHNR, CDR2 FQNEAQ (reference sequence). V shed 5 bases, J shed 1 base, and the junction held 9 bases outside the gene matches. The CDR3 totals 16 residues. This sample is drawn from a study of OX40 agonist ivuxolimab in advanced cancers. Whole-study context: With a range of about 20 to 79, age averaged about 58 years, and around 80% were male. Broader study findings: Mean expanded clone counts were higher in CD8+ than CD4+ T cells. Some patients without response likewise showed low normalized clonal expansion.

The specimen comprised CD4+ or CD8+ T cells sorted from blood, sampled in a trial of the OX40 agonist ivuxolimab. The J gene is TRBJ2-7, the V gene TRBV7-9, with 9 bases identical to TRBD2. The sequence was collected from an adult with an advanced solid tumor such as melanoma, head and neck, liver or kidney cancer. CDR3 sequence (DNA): TGTGCCAGCAGCCGACCCGTTAGCGGGAGTTCCTACGAGCAGTACTTC. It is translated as CASSRPVSGSSYEQYF.